This T cell receptor beta chain appears in the sequencing data of a study of graft-versus-host responses after intestinal transplantation. Study overall: Each patient got anti-thymocyte globulin induction, then tacrolimus and steroids for roughly 3 years. Notes on the study in general: Researchers found GvH clones in recipient marrow, and some showed up first in ileum or blood.

Method: immunoSEQ multiplex PCR; TCRdb's copy keeps in-frame clones and lacks some. The sample lists 100,000 or so clones, roughly 91% occurring once. In regard to this clone: Its specificity is not known.

Sequencing was performed on unstimulated CD8+ T cells sorted from spleen or lymph node cells, taken before intestinal transplant. The TCR was taken from a human donor who received an intestinal transplant.

CDR3 in amino acids: CASSQYLGGEQYF. CDR3 bases: TGTGCCAGCAGTCAATATTTGGGGGGCGAGCAGTACTTC. The chain recombines TRBV11-3 with TRBJ2-7; TRBD2 is a possible D gene (6 bases). V lost 6 bases and J lost 6, with 15 bases in between. There are 13 residues in the CDR3. Per germline, CDR1 SGHNT and CDR2 YENEEA.